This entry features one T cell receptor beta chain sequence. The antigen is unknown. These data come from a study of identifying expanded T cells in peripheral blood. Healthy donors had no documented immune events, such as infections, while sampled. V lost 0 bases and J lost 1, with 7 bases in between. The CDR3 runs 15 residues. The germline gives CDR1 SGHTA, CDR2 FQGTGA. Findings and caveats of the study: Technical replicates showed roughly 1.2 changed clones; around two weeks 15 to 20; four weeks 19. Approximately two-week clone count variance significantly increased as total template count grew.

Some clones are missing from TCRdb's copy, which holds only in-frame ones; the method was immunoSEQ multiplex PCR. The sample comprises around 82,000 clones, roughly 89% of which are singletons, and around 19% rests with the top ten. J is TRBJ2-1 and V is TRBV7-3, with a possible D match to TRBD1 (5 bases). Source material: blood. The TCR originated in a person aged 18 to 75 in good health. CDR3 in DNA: TGTGCCAGCAGCTTAACGCCAGGGTCCTACAATGAGCAGTTCTTC. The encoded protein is CASSLTPGSYNEQFF.